This TCR beta chain was observed in a study of molecular identifiers for immune sequencing clone quantification. Study outcomes and limitations: Spiked Jurkat TCR RNA equivalent to one cell was reportedly detectable in about a million naive cells. Should identical TCR molecules share a barcode, the sizes of highly expanded clones could be underestimated.

There are many counts of this clonotype. Its matching antigen is unknown. One end of the junction fails to match germline, which may point to a read error. The authors built bulk TCR libraries by previously described methods with listed TCR primers. TCRdb used MiXCR to reprocess the PCR reads, holding one entry per CDR3 protein. The sample has tens of thousands of distinct CDR3 sequences; about a sixth are singletons. This CDR3 has 13 amino acids. CDR1 is LNHDA, CDR2 SQIVND, per germline (reference sequence). The receptor was isolated from a human donor in good health. Some libraries in this study had Jurkat cell RNA spiked in. The material sequenced was naive CD8+ T cells from blood, with Jurkat cell RNA spiked in. Sample subset: FACS-sorted CD8+CD4-CCR7+CD45RA+ naive T cells. The chain has TRBV19 and TRBJ2-4; no definite D call. The CDR3 loop reads CASSIVGGDIQYF. CDR3 DNA: TGTGCAAGTAGTATAGTGGGCGGAGACATTCAGTACTTC.